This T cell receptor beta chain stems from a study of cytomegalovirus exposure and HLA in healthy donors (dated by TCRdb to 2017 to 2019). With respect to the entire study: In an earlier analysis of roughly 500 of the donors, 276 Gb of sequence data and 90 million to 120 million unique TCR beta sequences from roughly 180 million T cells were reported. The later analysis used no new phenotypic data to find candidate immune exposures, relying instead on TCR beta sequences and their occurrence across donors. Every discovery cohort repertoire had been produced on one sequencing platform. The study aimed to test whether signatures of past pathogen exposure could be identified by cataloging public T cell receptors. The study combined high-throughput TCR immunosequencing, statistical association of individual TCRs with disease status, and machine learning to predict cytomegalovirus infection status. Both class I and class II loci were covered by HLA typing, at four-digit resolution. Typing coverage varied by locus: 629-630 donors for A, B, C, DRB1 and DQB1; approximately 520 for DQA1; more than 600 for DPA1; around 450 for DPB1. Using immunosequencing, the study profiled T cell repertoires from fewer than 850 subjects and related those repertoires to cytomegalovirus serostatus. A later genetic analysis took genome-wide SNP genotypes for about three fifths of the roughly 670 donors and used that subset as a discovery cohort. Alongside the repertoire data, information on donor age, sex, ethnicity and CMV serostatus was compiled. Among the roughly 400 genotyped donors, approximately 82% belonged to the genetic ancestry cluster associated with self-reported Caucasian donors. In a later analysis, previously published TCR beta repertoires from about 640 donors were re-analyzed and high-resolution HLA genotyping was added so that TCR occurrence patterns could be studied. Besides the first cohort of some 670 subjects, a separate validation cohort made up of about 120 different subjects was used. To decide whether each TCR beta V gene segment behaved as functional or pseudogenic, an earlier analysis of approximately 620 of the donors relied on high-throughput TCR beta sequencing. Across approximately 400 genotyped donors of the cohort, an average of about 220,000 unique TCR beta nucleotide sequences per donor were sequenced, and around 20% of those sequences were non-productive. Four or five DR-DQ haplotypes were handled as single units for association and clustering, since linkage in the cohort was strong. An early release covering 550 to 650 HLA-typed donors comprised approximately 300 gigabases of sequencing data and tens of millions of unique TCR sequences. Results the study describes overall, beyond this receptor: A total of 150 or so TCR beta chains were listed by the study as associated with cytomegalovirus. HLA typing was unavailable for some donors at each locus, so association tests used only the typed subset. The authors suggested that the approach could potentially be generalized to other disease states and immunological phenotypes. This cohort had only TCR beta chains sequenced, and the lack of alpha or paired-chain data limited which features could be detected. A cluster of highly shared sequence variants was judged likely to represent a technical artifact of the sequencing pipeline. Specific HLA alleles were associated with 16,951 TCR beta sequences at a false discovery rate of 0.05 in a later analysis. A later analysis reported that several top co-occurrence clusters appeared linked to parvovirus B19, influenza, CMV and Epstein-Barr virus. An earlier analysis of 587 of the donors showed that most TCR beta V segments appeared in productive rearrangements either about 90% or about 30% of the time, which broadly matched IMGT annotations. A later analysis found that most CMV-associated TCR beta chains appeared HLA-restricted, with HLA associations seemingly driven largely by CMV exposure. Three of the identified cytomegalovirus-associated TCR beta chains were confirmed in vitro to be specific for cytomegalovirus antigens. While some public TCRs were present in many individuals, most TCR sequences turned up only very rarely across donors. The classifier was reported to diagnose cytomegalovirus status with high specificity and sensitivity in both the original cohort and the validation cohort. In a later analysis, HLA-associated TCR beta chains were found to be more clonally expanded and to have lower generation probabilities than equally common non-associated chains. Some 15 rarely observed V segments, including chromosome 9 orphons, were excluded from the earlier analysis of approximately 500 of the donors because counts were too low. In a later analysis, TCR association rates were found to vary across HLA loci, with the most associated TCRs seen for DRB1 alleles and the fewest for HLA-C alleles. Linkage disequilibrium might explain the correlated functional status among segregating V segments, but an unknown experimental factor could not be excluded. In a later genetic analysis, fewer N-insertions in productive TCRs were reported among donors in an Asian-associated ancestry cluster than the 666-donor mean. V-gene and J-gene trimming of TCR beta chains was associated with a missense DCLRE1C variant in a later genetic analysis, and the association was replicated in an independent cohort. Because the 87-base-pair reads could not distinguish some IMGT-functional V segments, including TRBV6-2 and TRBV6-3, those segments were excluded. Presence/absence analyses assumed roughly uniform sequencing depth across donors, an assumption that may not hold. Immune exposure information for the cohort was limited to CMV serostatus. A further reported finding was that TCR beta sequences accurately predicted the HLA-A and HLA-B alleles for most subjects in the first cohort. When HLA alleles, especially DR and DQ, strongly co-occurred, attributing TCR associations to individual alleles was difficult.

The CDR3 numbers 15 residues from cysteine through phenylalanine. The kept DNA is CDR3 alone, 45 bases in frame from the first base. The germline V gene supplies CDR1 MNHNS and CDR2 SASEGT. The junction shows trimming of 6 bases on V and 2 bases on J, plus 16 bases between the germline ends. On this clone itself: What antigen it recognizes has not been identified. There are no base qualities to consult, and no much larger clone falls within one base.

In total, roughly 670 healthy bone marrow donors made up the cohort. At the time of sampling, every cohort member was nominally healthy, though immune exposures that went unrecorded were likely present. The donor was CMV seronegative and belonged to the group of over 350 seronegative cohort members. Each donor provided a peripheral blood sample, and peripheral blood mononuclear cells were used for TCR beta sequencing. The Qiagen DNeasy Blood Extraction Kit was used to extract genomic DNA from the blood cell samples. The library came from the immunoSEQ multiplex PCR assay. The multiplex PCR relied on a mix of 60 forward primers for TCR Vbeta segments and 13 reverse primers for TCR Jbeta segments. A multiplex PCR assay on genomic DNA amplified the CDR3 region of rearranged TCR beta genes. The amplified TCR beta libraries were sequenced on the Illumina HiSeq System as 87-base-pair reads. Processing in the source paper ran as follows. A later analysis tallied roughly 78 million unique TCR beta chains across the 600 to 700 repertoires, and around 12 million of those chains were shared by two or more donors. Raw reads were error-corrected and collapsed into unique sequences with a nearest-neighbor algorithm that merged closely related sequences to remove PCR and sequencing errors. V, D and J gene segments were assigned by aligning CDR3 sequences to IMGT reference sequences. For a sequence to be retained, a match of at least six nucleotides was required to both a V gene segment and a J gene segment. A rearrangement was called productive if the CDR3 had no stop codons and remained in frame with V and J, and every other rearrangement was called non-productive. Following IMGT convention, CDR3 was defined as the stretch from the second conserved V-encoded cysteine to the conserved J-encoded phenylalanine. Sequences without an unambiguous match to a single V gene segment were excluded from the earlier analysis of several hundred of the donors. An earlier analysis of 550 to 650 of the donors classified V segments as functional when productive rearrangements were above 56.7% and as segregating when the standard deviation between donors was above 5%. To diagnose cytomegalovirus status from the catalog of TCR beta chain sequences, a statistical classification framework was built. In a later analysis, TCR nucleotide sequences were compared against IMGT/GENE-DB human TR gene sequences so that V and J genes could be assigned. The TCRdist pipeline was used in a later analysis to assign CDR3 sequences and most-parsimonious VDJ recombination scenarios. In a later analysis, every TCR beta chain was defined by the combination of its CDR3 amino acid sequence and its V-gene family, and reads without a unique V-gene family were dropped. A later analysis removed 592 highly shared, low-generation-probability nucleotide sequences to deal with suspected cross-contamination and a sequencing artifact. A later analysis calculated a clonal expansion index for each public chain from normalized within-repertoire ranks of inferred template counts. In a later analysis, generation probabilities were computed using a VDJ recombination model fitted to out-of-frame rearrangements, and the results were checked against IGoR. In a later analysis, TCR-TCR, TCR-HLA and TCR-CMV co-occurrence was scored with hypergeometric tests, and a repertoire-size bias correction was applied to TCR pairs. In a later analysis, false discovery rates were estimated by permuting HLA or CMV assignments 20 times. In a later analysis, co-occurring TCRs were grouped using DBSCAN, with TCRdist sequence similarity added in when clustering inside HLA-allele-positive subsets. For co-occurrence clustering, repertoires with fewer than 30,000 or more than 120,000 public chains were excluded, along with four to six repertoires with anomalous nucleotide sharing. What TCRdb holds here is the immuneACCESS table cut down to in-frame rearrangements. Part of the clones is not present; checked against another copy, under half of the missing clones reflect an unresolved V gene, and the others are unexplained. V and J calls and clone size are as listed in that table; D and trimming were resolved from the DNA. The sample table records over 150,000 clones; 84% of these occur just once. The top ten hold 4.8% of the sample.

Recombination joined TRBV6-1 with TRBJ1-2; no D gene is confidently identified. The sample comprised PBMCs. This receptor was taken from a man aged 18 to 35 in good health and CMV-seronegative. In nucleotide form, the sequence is TGTGCCAGCAGCGTCGTGGAGGGTGGGAACTATGGCTACACCTTC. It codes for CASSVVEGGNYGYTF.